The next 26 T cell receptor beta chains were all read from a single sample in a study of technical replicates of blood from a few donors. Only in-frame clones appear in the TCRdb table, and some are missing; sequencing was by immunoSEQ multiplex PCR. This sample has tens of thousands of clones, with around 91% found just once. The sequencing input was T cells isolated from PBMCs. These receptor sequences come from a human donor in good health.

This rearrangement joins TRBV5-1 to TRBJ1-1; 9 bases fit TRBD1. The germline V gene encodes CDR1 SGHRS and CDR2 YFSETQ. This CDR3 has 14 residues. V shed 4 bases, J shed 3 bases, and the junction held 4 bases outside the gene matches. This CDR3 is CASSNRDRDTEAFF. The CDR3 region has the DNA TGCGCCAGCAGCAACCGGGACAGGGACACTGAAGCTTTCTTT.

The CDR3 coding sequence is TGTGCCAGCGAGGAGGGCAGCTCCTACAATGAGCAGTTCTTC. It encodes CASEEGSSYNEQFF. V and J are TRBV6-1 and TRBJ2-1; TRBD2 might be the D (6 bases). The CDR3 sequence is 14 residues long. Per germline, CDR1 MNHNS and CDR2 SASEGT. V lost 8 bases, J lost 0 bases, and 11 bases lay in between.

V is TRBV5-5 and J is TRBJ2-7; TRBD1 matches at 9 bases. In germline, CDR1 is SGHKS, CDR2 YYEKEE (reference sequence). This CDR3 spans 14 amino acids. V shed 0 bases and J 3 bases; nucleotides not matched to a gene: 1. The CDR3, as DNA: TGTGCCAGCAGCTTGGAGGACAGGGGCTACGAGCAGTACTTC. As protein: CASSLEDRGYEQYF.

The chain links TRBV7-2 to TRBJ1-4, with TRBD1 identical over 12 bases. The V segment lost 3 bases and the J segment 7 bases; nucleotides outside the gene matches: 3. This CDR3 region has 15 residues. Germline V CDR1 and CDR2: SGHTA, FQGNSA. The CDR3: CASSLGDRGPEKLFF. The CDR3, as DNA: TGTGCCAGCAGCTTGGGGGACAGGGGGCCTGAAAAACTGTTTTTT.

The chain employs TRBV5-1 and TRBJ2-7; 14 bases are a match to TRBD2. Germline V gene lookup returns CDR1 SGHRS and CDR2 YFSETQ. J lost 2 bases, V lost 0 bases, and 7 bases had no gene match. The CDR3 loop spans 18 amino acids. CDR3 in amino acids: CASSLGRGLAGVAYEQYF. The CDR3, as DNA: TGCGCCAGCAGCTTGGGAAGGGGACTAGCGGGAGTAGCCTACGAGCAGTACTTC. The variable domain in full, with the rest retrieved from reference TRBV5-1 and TRBJ2-7, is KAGVTQTPRYLIKTRGQQVTLSCSPISGHRSVSWYQQTPGQGLQFLFEYFSETQRNKGNFPGRFSGRQFSNSRSEMNVSTLELGDSALYLCASSLGRGLAGVAYEQYFGPGTRLTVT.

The V and J genes are TRBV7-9 and TRBJ1-5; D is unclear. Germline CDR1 SEHNR, CDR2 FQNEAQ (reference sequence). This CDR3 spans 16 amino acids. Between the trimmed V and J ends, which lost 5 bases and 7 bases, there was a span of 21 bases. The CDR3, as DNA: TGTGCCAGCAGCCGAGACATCGAACCGGGAGGGCAGCCCCAGCATTTT. It yields the protein CASSRDIEPGGQPQHF.

This chain joins TRBV19 and TRBJ1-4, with TRBD1 matching over 8 bases. Germline CDR1 reads LNHDA; CDR2 reads SQIVND (reference sequence). V lost 4 bases, J lost 8 bases, and 6 bases stayed unmatched. The CDR3 totals 14 residues. For the CDR3, the DNA is TGTGCCAGTAGTACCGACAGGGGTGGAGAAAAACTGTTTTTT. Translation gives CASSTDRGGEKLFF.

The chain links TRBV10-3 to TRBJ2-7; 7 nucleotides align to TRBD1. The CDR3 contains 14 residues. Germline CDR1 reads ENHRY; CDR2 reads SYGVKD. J gave up 6 bases and V 6 bases, and 11 bases lay outside the gene matches. In DNA form, the CDR3 reads TGTGCCATCAGCGCGACAGGGAGCTCTTCCGAGCAGTACTTC. It specifies CAISATGSSSEQYF.

The chain combines TRBV28 with TRBJ1-5; tentative D call: TRBD1 (6 bases). V gave up 9 bases and J gave up 2 bases, with 14 bases separating them. Germline V gene lookup returns CDR1 MDHEN and CDR2 SYDVKM. The CDR3 totals 14 residues. The CDR3 reads CASSTGNGNQPQHF. In DNA form, the CDR3 reads TGTGCCAGTTCCACAGGGAACGGCAATCAGCCCCAGCATTTT.

The V call is TRBV7-9, the J call TRBJ2-3; TRBD1 matches at 10 bases. Germline V CDR1 and CDR2: SEHNR, FQNEAQ (reference sequence). This CDR3 contains 15 residues. J gave up 3 bases and V 5 bases, and 5 bases lay outside the gene matches. The CDR3 protein is CASSLRDRGTDTQYF. The CDR3 coding sequence is TGTGCCAGCAGCCTCCGGGACAGGGGAACAGATACGCAGTATTTT.

In its sample, this clone was seen once. The gene calls are TRBV7-9 and TRBJ2-3, with TRBD2 matching 11 bases. Trimming removed 4 bases from V and 5 bases from J; junction bases left unmatched: 8. Germline V lookup: CDR1 SEHNR, CDR2 FQNEAQ (reference sequence). The CDR3 extends over 16 amino acids. The CDR3, as DNA: TGTGCCAGCAGCTACGCTACTAGCGGGAGACGAGATACGCAGTATTTT. As protein: CASSYATSGRRDTQYF. Full variable domain (outside the CDR3, taken from reference TRBV7-9 and TRBJ2-3): DTGVSQNPRHKITKRGQNVTFRCDPISEHNRLYWYRQTLGQGPEFLTYFQNEAQLEKSRLLSDRFSAERPKGSFSTLEIQRTEQGDSAMYLCASSYATSGRRDTQYFGPGTRLTVL.

V and J are TRBV5-4 and TRBJ2-1, with TRBD2 identical over 14 bases. V dropped 5 bases and J dropped 4; count of bases not matched to a gene: 8. The CDR3 runs to 17 residues. Germline V lookup: CDR1 SGHNT, CDR2 YYREEE (reference sequence). For the CDR3, the DNA is TGTGCCAGCAGTTCGGGACTAGCGGGAGTAAGGTACAATGAGCAGTTCTTC. Translation: CASSSGLAGVRYNEQFF.

The V and J genes are TRBV4-1 and TRBJ2-1; TRBD2 aligns across 7 bases. The germline V gene has CDR1 MGHRA and CDR2 YSYEKL. The CDR3 has 17 amino acids. Trimming at V came to 0 bases and at J to 7 bases, leaving 12 bases not matched to a gene. The CDR3 region is CASSQDSWEGMENEQFF. The CDR3 DNA follows: TGCGCCAGCAGCCAAGATTCGTGGGAGGGAATGGAAAATGAGCAGTTCTTC.

The rearrangement links TRBV2 to TRBJ2-3; D gene ambiguous. CDR3 length: 12 residues. In germline, CDR1 is SNHLY, CDR2 FYNNEI. V was clipped by 4 bases and J by 6 bases, with 8 bases between them. This chain's CDR3 is CASSAGLDTQYF. The CDR3, as DNA: TGTGCCAGCAGTGCCGGGTTGGATACGCAGTATTTT.

This clone was counted only a few times. The chain couples TRBV6-1 to TRBJ2-3, with 12 bases fitting TRBD2. The V and J ends lost 3 bases and 2 bases, in that order; junction bases with no gene match: 6. Germline loops: CDR1 MNHNS, CDR2 SASEGT. The CDR3 runs 17 residues. The CDR3 sequence is CASSEPSGRADTDTQYF. As DNA, the CDR3 is TGTGCCAGCAGTGAGCCTAGCGGGAGGGCCGACACAGATACGCAGTATTTT.

This chain uses TRBV6-6 with TRBJ2-3, with D unresolved. Trimming shortened V by 0 bases and J by 3 bases, and 7 bases separated the two germline ends. CDR3 length: 14 residues. In germline, CDR1 is MNHNY, CDR2 SVGAGI (reference sequence). The CDR3 coding sequence is TGTGCCAGCAGTTACTCTTCTAGAACAGATACGCAGTATTTT. Translating gives CASSYSSRTDTQYF.

This CDR3 is CASSLQGANYGYTF. CDR3 DNA sequence: TGTGCCAGCAGTTTACAGGGGGCCAACTATGGCTACACCTTC. The chain links TRBV5-4 to TRBJ1-2, with 9 bases fitting TRBD1. The CDR3 extends over 14 amino acids. The germline CDR1 and CDR2 sequences are SGHNT and YYREEE (reference sequence). V was pared by 5 bases and J by 2 bases, with 4 bases of the junction left unmatched.

Of note for this clone: Within the sample, other DNA sequences also encode this same CDR3. The chain couples TRBV27 to TRBJ1-1, with D possibly matching TRBD1 (5 bases). The CDR3 extends over 13 amino acids. The V gene lost 0 bases and the J gene lost 3 bases, with 5 bases spanning the gap. Germline V lookup: CDR1 MNHEY, CDR2 SMNVEV (reference sequence). CDR3 amino acids: CASSLSRDTEAFF. CDR3 coding DNA: TGTGCCAGCAGTTTATCCAGGGACACTGAAGCTTTCTTT.

CDR3 DNA: TGTGCCAGTAGTACGACAGGGACCTCCTACGAGCAGTACTTC. Translated, it gives CASSTTGTSYEQYF. J is TRBJ2-7 and V is TRBV19; 7 nucleotides match TRBD1. The CDR3 loop spans 14 amino acids. The trim removed 4 bases at V and 0 bases at J, leaving 3 bases unmatched. The germline gives CDR1 LNHDA, CDR2 SQIVND (reference sequence).

This chain connects TRBV5-6 to TRBJ2-7; possibly TRBD2 for D (5 bases). This CDR3 region has 11 residues. The germline gives CDR1 SGHDT, CDR2 YYEEEE. V gave up 4 bases and J gave up 6 bases, with 8 bases separating them. CDR3 DNA: TGTGCCAGCAGCATGCTAGCCGAGCAGTACTTC. This gives the protein CASSMLAEQYF.

The chain employs TRBV19 and TRBJ2-7, with a possible D match to TRBD2 (5 bases). CDR1 and CDR2 from the germline V gene are LNHDA and SQIVND (reference sequence). V lost 5 bases and J 0 bases, leaving 11 bases between the germline ends. This CDR3 spans 14 amino acids. CDR3 sequence reads: CASSWVGSSYEQYF. In DNA, the CDR3 is TGTGCCAGTAGTTGGGTTGGGAGCTCCTACGAGCAGTACTTC.

The V and J genes are TRBV5-1 and TRBJ1-2, with TRBD1 matching over 7 bases. With V trimmed by 5 bases and J by 6 bases, 10 bases remained unmatched. Germline-derived CDR1 and CDR2 are SGHRS and YFSETQ. The CDR3 contains 14 residues. CDR3 loop: CASSIDRVENGYTF. CDR3 coding DNA: TGCGCCAGCAGTATTGACAGGGTGGAGAATGGCTACACCTTC. Based on the CDR3 plus reference TRBV5-1 and TRBJ1-2, the full variable domain is KAGVTQTPRYLIKTRGQQVTLSCSPISGHRSVSWYQQTPGQGLQFLFEYFSETQRNKGNFPGRFSGRQFSNSRSEMNVSTLELGDSALYLCASSIDRVENGYTFGSGTRLTVV.

The CDR3 is CASRAAQGSYEQYF. CDR3 in DNA: TGTGCCAGCAGGGCGGCACAGGGCTCCTACGAGCAGTACTTC. The rearrangement joins TRBV7-8 to TRBJ2-7; maybe TRBD1 (6 bases). Germline CDR1 and CDR2: SGHVS and FQNEAQ. With 6 bases removed from V and 0 bases from J, the gap between germline ends came to 12 bases. The CDR3 extends over 14 amino acids.

This chain uses TRBV27 with TRBJ2-2, with D possibly being TRBD2 (5 bases). Trimming removed 6 bases from V and 6 bases from J, with 8 bases in between. CDR3 length: 12 residues. The V gene's germline CDR1 is MNHEY and CDR2 SMNVEV (reference sequence). Here the CDR3 DNA reads TGTGCCAGCAGGAGGGAACCCGGGGAGCTGTTTTTT. Translation gives CASRREPGELFF.

The table lists this clone with a count of one. The gene calls are TRBV11-2 and TRBJ2-1, with 8 bases matching TRBD2. The CDR3 length is 15 residues. V lost 6 bases to trimming and J lost 5 bases; unmatched junction nucleotides: 9. The V gene's germline CDR1 is SGHAT and CDR2 FQNNGV. The CDR3 coding sequence is TGTGCCAGCAGGTTAACTAGCGGATTAAACAATGAGCAGTTCTTC. Encoded protein: CASRLTSGLNNEQFF.

V is TRBV7-8 and J is TRBJ2-7; TRBD2 aligns across 8 bases. This CDR3 is built from 14 residues. After removal of 1 base from V and 2 bases from J, the junction contained 1 base not matched to a gene. The germline V gene encodes CDR1 SGHVS and CDR2 FQNEAQ. This CDR3 reads CASSLEAGAYEQYF. The CDR3 DNA is TGTGCCAGCAGCTTAGAAGCGGGGGCCTACGAGCAGTACTTC. Based on the CDR3 plus reference TRBV7-8 and TRBJ2-7, the full variable domain is GAGVSQSPRYKVAKRGQDVALRCDPISGHVSLFWYQQALGQGPEFLTYFQNEAQLDKSGLPSDRFFAERPEGSVSTLKIQRTQQEDSAVYLCASSLEAGAYEQYFGPGTRLTVT.